The TCR beta chain under discussion was sequenced for a study of T cell responses to AZD1222 COVID-19 vaccine (dated by TCRdb to about 2021). About the investigation overall: AZD1222 recipients given second doses at about 4 weeks or at about 12 weeks were pooled, since spike-specific TCR depth and breadth were not found to differ between the two schedules. A total of around 240 trial participants underwent TCR sequencing, of whom about 210 received two doses of AZD1222 and approximately 25 received two doses of the MenACWY control vaccine. Trial participants were enrolled by age into subgroups of 18-55, 56-69 and 70-plus years, and around 140, 26 and 57 TCR-sequenced participants, respectively, were included in these subgroups. Overall study outcomes, separate from this receptor: Nearly half of unique spike-specific TCRs reportedly recognized epitopes outside regions mutated in the B.1.351 and B.1.1.7 variants. Conclusions about previously exposed vaccinees are limited because only a handful of AZD1222 recipients were SARS-CoV-2 seropositive at baseline. Vaccine-associated CD4 TCRs spanned the whole spike protein, with dominant responses in regions 160-218 and 743-854. No day 14 peak-response samples were available, so repertoires were characterized only after the peak T cell response. After two AZD1222 doses, both the breadth and the depth of spike-specific TCRs were significantly higher than at day 0 and than in MenACWY recipients. Most participants were white British and females outnumbered males, and the authors suggested that clonal diversity may have been underestimated. The 56-69-year group was small, and its depth increase did not reach significance, likely because of low power.

The CDR3 regions of human TCRbeta chains were subjected to immunosequencing. From the authors' description of their analysis: Repertoire TCRs were matched against a reference library of SARS-CoV-2-specific TCRs generated with the MIRA antigen-specificity platform. Breadth was defined as the fraction of unique TCRs that were SARS-CoV-2-associated, and depth was defined as the fraction of total T cells that were SARS-CoV-2-associated. Using the MIRA data, each spike-specific TCR was assigned both to the spike region to which the TCR was reactive and to a CD4 or CD8 class. Log10-transformed breadth and depth values were compared by one-way ANOVA with Sidak's multiple comparisons tests. The clones in this table, taken by TCRdb from immuneACCESS, are in-frame only. Not every clone is retained; where verified, under half of the shortfall comes from an unresolved V gene, and the cause of the rest is unknown. That table gives V, J and clone size, and the DNA gave D and trimming. The sample includes about 120,000 clones, with about 90% observed a single time. The biggest ten clones account for about 1.1% of the sample.

Remarks on this clone: Its antigen specificity is not known. No much larger clone is present one base from it, and per-base qualities are unavailable.

The time point label for this specimen denotes: baseline before first vaccination. Vaccinee samples came from UK trials COV001 and COV002, including a single-blind randomized controlled phase 2/3 trial of AZD1222 (ChAdOx1 nCoV-19) in healthy adults. Trial participant PBMC samples were collected at day 0 and day 28 after the second dose for TCRbeta chain sequencing. This sequence originates from an adult in good health. Sequenced material: peripheral blood, taken on day 0 of AZD1222 vaccination.

The CDR3 sequence is CASSFGGNDEQYF. In nucleotides, the sequence is TGTGCCAGCAGTTTCGGCGGGAACGACGAGCAGTACTTC. The chain joins TRBV28 to TRBJ2-7; TRBD2 is possibly the D segment (6 matching bases). At the junction V is shortened by 3 bases and J by 5 bases, with 11 bases in between. The germline V gene encodes CDR1 MDHEN and CDR2 SYDVKM. The CDR3 measures 13 amino acids from cysteine to phenylalanine. Just the 39-base CDR3 DNA is kept, in frame starting at base 1.